This note documents a single T cell receptor (beta chain) sequence. Per the original data handling: Nucleated cell number was recorded as an estimate derived from reference gene primer amplification. The data were produced by immunoSEQ multiplex PCR, yet TCRdb's version contains in-frame clones alone and is incomplete. That table is the source of V, J and clone size, and D and trimming were worked out from the DNA. Among around 150,000 clones listed, under 85% were seen once. The data originate from a study of blood T cell repertoires in COVID-19. Study at large: COVID-19 samples from acute and convalescent phases originated in the United States, Italy and Spain. Nucleic acid was either cDNA or gDNA, and it came from T cells, B-cell-depleted T cells, or PBMCs.

Germline V lookup: CDR1 MNHEY, CDR2 SVGEGT. Trimming shortened V by 5 bases and J by 3 bases, and 14 bases separated the two germline ends. This CDR3 is built from 14 residues. Sequenced material: peripheral blood. The V gene is TRBV6-2 or TRBV6-3, the J gene TRBJ2-7; D gene ambiguous. This clonotype originated in a woman of 80 years or more with acute or convalescent COVID-19. CDR3: CASSDLRVLYEQYF. DNA of the CDR3: TGTGCCAGCAGTGACCTCCGGGTTCTCTACGAGCAGTACTTC.